This is a list of T cell receptor beta chains from one sample in a study of blood T cell repertoires in COVID-19. Libraries were prepared by immunoSEQ multiplex PCR; TCRdb keeps only in-frame clonotypes and omits some of them. The sample gives about 250,000 clones, roughly 86% of which show up once; 2.5% to 3% is in the top ten. The material sequenced was PBMCs or T cells enriched from blood (not recorded which). The origin of the receptors is a woman aged 25-40 years with acute COVID-19. Each CDR3 is given with its conserved first and last residue. A D gene is named only where the DNA matches it firmly. Expanded clones are given a class, and other clones once, few, many or no size at all.

>TRBV5-1|.|.|TRBJ1-2
TGCGCCAGCAGCTTGGAACAGCCCTTAGACGGCTACACCTTC
CASSLEQPLDGYTF
>TRBV28|.|.|TRBJ1-1
TGTGCCAGCAGTGGTAACATGAACACTGAAGCTTTCTTT
CASSGNMNTEAFF
>TRBV9|.|.|TRBJ1-5
TGTGCCAGCAGCGTAGCTGCCGGTCAGCCCCAGCATTTT
CASSVAAGQPQHF
>TRBV19|.|TRBD1|TRBJ2-2
TGTGCCAGTCGGGGACAGAGCGGAGCGAACACCGGGGAGCTGTTTTTT
CASRGQSGANTGELFF
>TRBV27|.|TRBD2|TRBJ2-1
TGTGCCAGCAGAGCTACTAGCGGGGTCCTCTCTAGCTCCTACAATGAGCAGTTCTTC
CASRATSGVLSSSYNEQFF
>TRBV12-3/TRBV12-4|few|.|TRBJ2-2
TGTGCCAGCAAGATCACAAACACCGGGGAGCTGTTTTTT
CASKITNTGELFF
>TRBV10-2|once|TRBD2|TRBJ2-5
TGCGCCAGCAGTGGCAGCGGGGGTGGAGAGACCCAGTACTTC
CASSGSGGGETQYF
>TRBV10-1|.|TRBD2|TRBJ2-1
TGCGCCAGCAGTGATCGCGGGGGGTTCTACAATGAGCAGTTCTTC
CASSDRGGFYNEQFF
>TRBV10-2|.|.|TRBJ1-2
TGCGCCAGCAGCCGACAGAGCTCCTATGGCTACACCTTC
CASSRQSSYGYTF
>TRBV13|.|TRBD2|TRBJ2-7
TGTGCCAGCAGCTCTAGCGGGGGGCCTAGCTCCTACGAGCAGTACTTC
CASSSSGGPSSYEQYF
>TRBV12-5|.|TRBD2|TRBJ2-5
TGTGCTAGTGGTCCGACTAGCAGCCAAGAGACCCAGTACTTC
CASGPTSSQETQYF
>TRBV6-5|.|.|TRBJ2-2
TGTGCCACGAGACAGGAGAACACCGGGGAGCTGTTTTTT
CATRQENTGELFF
>TRBV6-2/TRBV6-3|.|TRBD1|TRBJ2-1
TGTGCCAGCAGTTCTCGAAGATGGGACAGCAGCTCCTACAATGAGCAGTTCTTC
CASSSRRWDSSSYNEQFF
>TRBV5-1|.|.|TRBJ1-4
TGCGCCAGCAGCCCGGCGGGGGGGGATGAAAAACTGTTTTTT
CASSPAGGDEKLFF
>TRBV7-9|few|.|TRBJ2-3
TGTGCCAGCAGCTTATTCTCTCGGGACACATGGAACACAGATACGCAGTATTTT
CASSLFSRDTWNTDTQYF